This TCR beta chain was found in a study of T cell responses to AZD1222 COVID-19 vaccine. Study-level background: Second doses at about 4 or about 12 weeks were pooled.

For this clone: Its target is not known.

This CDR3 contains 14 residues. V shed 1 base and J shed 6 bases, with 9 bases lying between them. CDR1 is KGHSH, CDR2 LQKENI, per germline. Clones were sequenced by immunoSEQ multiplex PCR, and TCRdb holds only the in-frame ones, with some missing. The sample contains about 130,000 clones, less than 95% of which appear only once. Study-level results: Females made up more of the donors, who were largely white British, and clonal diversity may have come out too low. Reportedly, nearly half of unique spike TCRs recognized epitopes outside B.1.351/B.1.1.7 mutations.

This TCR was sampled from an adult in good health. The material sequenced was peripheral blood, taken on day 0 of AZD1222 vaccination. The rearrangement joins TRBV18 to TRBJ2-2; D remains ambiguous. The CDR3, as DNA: TGTGCCAGCTCACCACGGGAAGGATCCGGGGAGCTGTTTTTT. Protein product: CASSPREGSGELFF. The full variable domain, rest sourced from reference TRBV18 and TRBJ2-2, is NAGVMQNPRHLVRRRGQEARLRCSPMKGHSHVYWYRQLPEEGLKFMVYLQKENIIDESGMPKERFSAEFPKEGPSILRIQQVVRGDSAAYFCASSPREGSGELFFGEGSRLTVL.